This TCR beta chain was identified during a study of blood T cell repertoires in COVID-19. Study background: Italy, Spain and the United States were the sources of the convalescent and acute COVID-19 samples. Sources were T cells, B-cell-depleted T cells, or PBMCs; the material itself was cDNA or gDNA.

Turning to this clone: Germline is not matched at one junction end, which may reflect a read error.

Authors' processing steps: Amplifying reference gene primers gave estimates of nucleated cell counts. The protocol was immunoSEQ multiplex PCR, while the TCRdb copy is restricted to in-frame clones and leaves out a portion. V and J calls and clone size come straight from that table; D and trimming were deduced from the DNA. The data show over 15,000 clones, with more than 75% seen just once and about 16% held by the top ten. CDR3 size: 16 residues. Germline V CDR1 and CDR2: SGHAT, FQDESV (reference sequence). This TCR was recovered from a human donor with active COVID-19. The donor label of this sample is uncertain. V gene TRBV11-1 combines with J gene TRBJ1-1; TRBD1 is a possible D gene (5 bases). Material: peripheral blood. The CDR3 region is CASGLVSGTMNTEAFF. The CDR3 region has the DNA TGTGCCAGCGGCTTAGTTAGCGGGACGATGAACACTGAAGCTTTCTTT.